A selection of T cell receptor beta chains follows, all from one sample in a study of T cells in Graves' hyperthyroidism and ophthalmopathy. TCRdb re-derived calls from the multiplex PCR reads in MiXCR, one entry per CDR3 protein. The table has around 300,000 distinct CDR3 sequences, roughly 15% seen once. Sequenced material: blood. These receptor sequences come from a woman between 25 and 40 years old with Graves' hyperthyroidism that later progressed to Graves' ophthalmopathy. CDR3s include the opening cysteine and the closing phenylalanine or tryptophan. The D gene is left open where the match is weak. For some rows the clone size is stated as once, few or many, or as a class when expanded; others skip it.

-	-	TRBJ2-3	TRBV27	TGTGCCAGCACCATCTCGGGGGCAGATACGCAGTATTTT	CASTISGADTQYF
many	-	TRBJ2-3	TRBV7-2	TGTGCCAGCAGCGGGACGACAGATACGCAGTATTTT	CASSGTTDTQYF
many	TRBD2	TRBJ2-3	TRBV7-2	TGTGCCAGCAGAAGAGGGGGACTAGCGGTGACAAGTACGCAGTATTTT	CASRRGGLAVTSTQYF
many	-	TRBJ1-2	TRBV4-3	TGCGCCAGCAGCCGCTCCCCTGACACAGGTGGCTACACCTTC	CASSRSPDTGGYTF
many	-	TRBJ1-6	TRBV3-1	TGTGCCAGCAGCCCAGTCCATGACAGCTATAATTCACCCCTCCACTTT	CASSPVHDSYNSPLHF
-	TRBD2	TRBJ2-5	TRBV13	TGTGCCAGCAGCTTAACAATAGCGGGAGGGCTGGAGACCCAGTACTTC	CASSLTIAGGLETQYF
-	-	TRBJ2-7	TRBV15	TGTGCCACCAGCAGAGAAGCCAGTACCTACGAGCAGTACTTC	CATSREASTYEQYF
-	TRBD2	TRBJ2-7	TRBV18	TGTGCCAGCTCGCCCACTAGCGGGCTTACGTCAACCTACGAGCAGTACTTC	CASSPTSGLTSTYEQYF
few	TRBD1	TRBJ1-3	TRBV2	TGTGCCAGCAGGCTGGGACAGGGGATGATATATTTT	CASRLGQGMIYF
few	-	TRBJ2-7	TRBV14	TGTGCCAGCAGCCCTTCGAGGCTCAGCTCCTACGAGCAGTACTTC	CASSPSRLSSYEQYF
many	TRBD2	TRBJ2-1	TRBV6-2/TRBV6-3	TGTGCCAGCAGTTCCCCGGCTAGCGGGACCTACAATGAGCAGTTCTTC	CASSSPASGTYNEQFF
many	-	TRBJ2-1	TRBV10-3	TGTGCCATCAGTGAGGGGCTTGGGACTGCCTCACATGAGCAGTTCTTC	CAISEGLGTASHEQFF
few	-	TRBJ2-5	TRBV20-1	TGCAGTGCCAGGAAAGCTAGCCTAGAGACCCAGTACTTC	CSARKASLETQYF
-	-	TRBJ1-5	TRBV6-1	TGTGCCAGCAATCATAAGAGGGCGAGCATCAATCAGCCCCAGCATTTT	CASNHKRASINQPQHF
many	TRBD2	TRBJ2-2	TRBV24-1	TGTGCCACCAGTGACCCAGACAGGGTCGGGACTAGCGGGACGAACACCGGGGAGCTGTTTTTT	CATSDPDRVGTSGTNTGELFF
many	TRBD2	TRBJ2-7	TRBV18	TGTGCCAGCTCACCAGGGGCTAGCGGGACACCCTACGAGCAGTACTTC	CASSPGASGTPYEQYF
many	-	TRBJ2-5	TRBV11-2	TGTGCCAGCAGCGCATGGGGGGAGACCCAGTACTTC	CASSAWGETQYF
many	TRBD1	TRBJ1-1	TRBV25-1	TGTGCCAGCAGTCCGGTGGCGTCAGGGGGAAGGAACACTGAAGCTTTCTTT	CASSPVASGGRNTEAFF
many	-	TRBJ1-1	TRBV6-1	TGTGCCAGCATAAGTGAGGCGAACACTGAAGCTTTCTTT	CASISEANTEAFF
many	-	TRBJ1-3	TRBV6-1	TGTGCCAGCAGTGAAAAAGGGTACTCAAGCTCTGGAAACACCATATATTTT	CASSEKGYSSSGNTIYF
few	-	TRBJ1-2	TRBV4-3	TGCGCCAGCAGCCAAGATGTGGAAGCTAACTATGGCTACACCTTC	CASSQDVEANYGYTF
many	-	TRBJ1-2	TRBV7-9	TGTGCCAGCAGCCGCGTAGGGTTCTATGGCTACACCTTC	CASSRVGFYGYTF
-	TRBD2	TRBJ2-7	TRBV14	TGTGCCAGCAGCCAGTTCCACCCCGGACCGGGGGGAGAGCAGTACTTC	CASSQFHPGPGGEQYF
many	-	TRBJ1-2	TRBV15	TGTGCCACCAGCAGAGCTGAGGGCGGCTACACCTTC	CATSRAEGGYTF
few	-	TRBJ1-1	TRBV4-1	TGCGCCAGCAGCCAAGTCAGGGTATCTGAAGCTTTCTTT	CASSQVRVSEAFF
few	-	TRBJ2-3	TRBV24-1	TGTGCCACCGGGGGTTTACACACAGATACGCAGTATTTT	CATGGLHTDTQYF
-	-	TRBJ2-3	TRBV6-1	TGTGCCAGCAGGGCCGCAATTCTAGCCTTACTAAGCACAGATACGCAGTATTTT	CASRAAILALLSTDTQYF
-	TRBD2	TRBJ2-1	TRBV29-1	TGCAGCACACGACTAGCGGGAGAGGTTAATGAGCAGTTCTTC	CSTRLAGEVNEQFF
many	-	TRBJ2-3	TRBV4-1	TGCGCCAGCAGCCTCGCGGGCCTAGCGAGAGAGGGAGATACGCAGTATTTT	CASSLAGLAREGDTQYF
few	-	TRBJ1-5	TRBV6-1	TGTGCCAGCAGTTATGGGGTCAATCAGCCCCAGCATTTT	CASSYGVNQPQHF
many	TRBD2	TRBJ2-3	TRBV28	TGTGCCAGCAGCTCCGAGGGTAGCGGGAGTGATACGCAGTATTTT	CASSSEGSGSDTQYF
many	TRBD1	TRBJ1-5	TRBV20-1	TGCAGTGCTCGACAGGGGAGGAACAATCAGCCCCAGCATTTT	CSARQGRNNQPQHF
few	-	TRBJ1-1	TRBV25-1	TGTGCCAGCACATCAACCCTGGCCACTGAAGCTTTCTTT	CASTSTLATEAFF
many	-	TRBJ2-3	TRBV29-1	TGCAGCGTTGAAGGGGCGTGGCGGACCGGGGCAGATACGCAGTATTTT	CSVEGAWRTGADTQYF
-	-	TRBJ1-5	TRBV12-3/TRBV12-4	TGTGCCAGCAGTTCCCCCCCCCTCAATCAGCCCCAGCATTTT	CASSSPPLNQPQHF
-	-	TRBJ2-7	TRBV2	TGTGCCAGCAGTTATAATTCCTACGAGCAGTACTTC	CASSYNSYEQYF
few	-	TRBJ1-6	TRBV5-4	TGTGCCAGCAGCTTGCCGATGAATAATTCACCCCTCCACTTT	CASSLPMNNSPLHF
-	-	TRBJ2-1	TRBV20-1	TGCAGTGCTAGATCCCCATTGGGTTACAATGAGCAGTTCTTC	CSARSPLGYNEQFF
many	-	TRBJ2-3	TRBV11-2	TGTGCCAGCAGCTTAGGGGCGGGGTTAGCCACAGATACGCAGTATTTT	CASSLGAGLATDTQYF
many	-	TRBJ2-7	TRBV6-1	TGTGCCAGCAGCCCGGCCGTCTGGGAGCAGTACTTC	CASSPAVWEQYF
few	TRBD1	TRBJ1-2	TRBV15	TGTGCCGCCAGCAGAGAAAGGGGGCCCTATGGCTACACCTTC	CAASRERGPYGYTF
many	-	TRBJ2-1	TRBV7-2	TGTGCCAGCAGCTTAGCGCAAGGGGCGCTTGGGCAGTTCTTC	CASSLAQGALGQFF
few	-	TRBJ1-1	TRBV19	TGTGCCAGTAGTCTCAGGGGAGGAGACACTGAAGCTTTCTTT	CASSLRGGDTEAFF
many	-	TRBJ2-7	TRBV10-3	TGTGCCATCAGTGCTCGGGACTCGAGCTCCTACGAGCAGTACTTC	CAISARDSSSYEQYF
many	-	TRBJ1-1	TRBV19	TGTGCCAGCGGGTTGGTGGGGCGCAGCACTGAAGCTTTCTTT	CASGLVGRSTEAFF
many	-	TRBJ2-7	TRBV9	TGTGCCAGCAGCGTAGGTAGCGGACCCTCCTACGAGCAGTACTTC	CASSVGSGPSYEQYF
many	TRBD1	TRBJ2-7	TRBV3-1	TGTGCCAGCAGCCCACATCGGGACAGGGGATACGAGCAGTACTTC	CASSPHRDRGYEQYF
many	TRBD1	TRBJ2-2	TRBV20-1	TGCAGTGCTAGAGATATCACAGGGGGCTACACCGGGGAGCTGTTTTTT	CSARDITGGYTGELFF
-	-	TRBJ2-1	TRBV5-4	TGTGCCAGCAGCTTGGAACTAGCAGAAGAGCAGTTCTTC	CASSLELAEEQFF
many	-	TRBJ1-1	TRBV20-1	TGCAGTGCCAAAGCTGGGCAGGTGAAAACTGAAGCTTTCTTT	CSAKAGQVKTEAFF
many	-	TRBJ1-5	TRBV19	TGTGCCAGTGCTACCTGGACGGGGGGCAACCAGCCCCAGCATTTT	CASATWTGGNQPQHF
few	-	TRBJ2-4	TRBV6-5	TGTGCCAGCAGTTACGGGAGAGCCAAAAACATTCAGTACTTC	CASSYGRAKNIQYF